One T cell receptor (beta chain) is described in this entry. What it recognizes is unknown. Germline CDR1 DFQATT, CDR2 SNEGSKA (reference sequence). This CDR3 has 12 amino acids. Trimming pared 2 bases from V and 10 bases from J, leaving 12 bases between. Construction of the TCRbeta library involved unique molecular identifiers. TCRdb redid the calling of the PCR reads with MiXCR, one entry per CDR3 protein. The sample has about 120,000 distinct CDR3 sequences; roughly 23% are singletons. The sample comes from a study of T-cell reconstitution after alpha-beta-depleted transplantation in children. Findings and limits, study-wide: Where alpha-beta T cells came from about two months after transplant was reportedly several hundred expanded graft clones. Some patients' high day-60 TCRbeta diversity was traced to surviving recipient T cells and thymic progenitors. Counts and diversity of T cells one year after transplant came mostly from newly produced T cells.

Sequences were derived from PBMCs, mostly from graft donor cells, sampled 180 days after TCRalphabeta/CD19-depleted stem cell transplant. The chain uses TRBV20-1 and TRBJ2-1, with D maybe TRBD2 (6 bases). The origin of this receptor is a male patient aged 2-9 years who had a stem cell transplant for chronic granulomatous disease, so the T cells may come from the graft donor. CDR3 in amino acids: CSARSPTSEQFF. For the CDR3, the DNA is TGCAGTGCTAGATCTCCCACTAGCGAGCAGTTCTTC.